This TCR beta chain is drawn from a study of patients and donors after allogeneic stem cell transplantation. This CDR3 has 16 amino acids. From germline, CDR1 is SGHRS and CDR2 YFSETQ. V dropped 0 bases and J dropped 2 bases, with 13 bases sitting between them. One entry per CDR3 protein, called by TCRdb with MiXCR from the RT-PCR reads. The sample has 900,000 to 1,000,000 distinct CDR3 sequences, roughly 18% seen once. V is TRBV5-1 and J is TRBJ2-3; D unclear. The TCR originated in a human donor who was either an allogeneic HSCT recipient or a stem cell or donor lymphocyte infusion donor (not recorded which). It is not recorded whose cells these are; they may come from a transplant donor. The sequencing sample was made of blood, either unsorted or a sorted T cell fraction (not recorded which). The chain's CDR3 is CASSLGAGFLTDTQYF. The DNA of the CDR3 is TGCGCCAGCAGCTTGGGGGCCGGGTTCCTCACAGATACGCAGTATTTT.